These 9 T cell receptor beta chains were sequenced from one sample in a study of CD8+ T cells in alopecia areata. Following extraction, RNA underwent reverse transcription to cDNA, which served as the sequencing template. Only in-frame clones appear in the TCRdb table, and some are missing; sequencing was by immunoSEQ multiplex PCR. The table has 150,000 to 200,000 clones, around 60% seen once. The sequencing used CD4+ T cells sorted from blood, collected at week 0. Receptors originate from a human donor with alopecia areata.

The rearrangement links TRBV6-1 to TRBJ2-2; no clear D gene. The CDR3 runs 15 residues. CDR1 MNHNS and CDR2 SASEGT come from the germline V gene. V lost 4 bases, J lost 4 bases, and 13 bases lay in between. CDR3 loop: CASSAGWMATGELFF. In DNA, the CDR3 is TGTGCCAGCAGTGCGGGCTGGATGGCCACCGGGGAGCTGTTTTTT.

The gene calls are TRBV30 and TRBJ2-3, with unresolved D. The length of the CDR3 is 14 residues. V lost 2 bases and J lost 1, with 10 bases in between. Germline V gene lookup returns CDR1 GTSNPN and CDR2 SVGIG (reference sequence). The CDR3 protein is CAWSLGVGTDTQYF. CDR3 sequence (DNA): TGTGCCTGGAGTCTTGGAGTGGGCACAGATACGCAGTATTTT.

This chain connects TRBV4-1 to TRBJ2-6; no clear D gene. V was shortened by 4 bases and J by 0 bases, with 7 bases between the two germline ends. This CDR3 has 15 amino acids. Per the germline V gene, CDR1 is MGHRA and CDR2 is YSYEKL. The CDR3 sequence is CASSLKISGANVLTF. CDR3 in DNA: TGCGCCAGCAGCCTCAAGATCTCTGGGGCCAACGTCCTGACTTTC.

The CDR3 DNA reads as TGTGCCAGCAGCGTAGAGCCGACAGGGGGTTATGGCTACACCTTC. Residues: CASSVEPTGGYGYTF. The chain combines TRBV9 with TRBJ1-2; 9 bases map to TRBD1. V shed 0 bases, J shed 5 bases, and the junction held 5 bases outside the gene matches. This CDR3 comprises 15 residues. In germline, CDR1 is SGDLS, CDR2 YYNGEE.

The CDR3 sequence is CAWSPQGYGYTF. The CDR3 nucleotides read TGTGCCTGGAGTCCACAGGGCTATGGCTACACCTTC. The chain is built from TRBV30 and TRBJ1-2; TRBD1 is a possible D gene (6 bases). V dropped 2 bases and J dropped 4 bases, with 8 bases sitting between them. CDR1 and CDR2 (germline): GTSNPN, SVGIG (reference sequence). This CDR3 spans 12 amino acids. Full variable domain (missing parts from reference TRBV30 and TRBJ1-2): SQTIHQWPATLVQPVGSPLSLECTVEGTSNPNLYWYRQAAGRGLQLLFYSVGIGQISSEVPQNLSASRPQDRQFILSSKKLLLSDSGFYLCAWSPQGYGYTFGSGTRLTVV.

V is TRBV14 and J is TRBJ1-6; D unclear. This CDR3 has 14 amino acids. Looked up from germline, CDR1 is SGHDN and CDR2 is FVKESK. Deletions cut 1 base from V and 7 bases from J, with 8 bases between. CDR3: CASSQAYRNSPLHF. DNA of the CDR3: TGTGCCAGCAGCCAAGCATACCGGAATTCACCCCTCCACTTT.

This clone was observed a few times. This chain uses TRBV10-3 with TRBJ1-2; D remains ambiguous. The germline gives CDR1 ENHRY, CDR2 SYGVKD. The CDR3 is 11 residues long. With 8 bases removed from V and 7 bases from J, the gap between germline ends came to 11 bases. Here the CDR3 DNA reads TGTGCCATCCTGGGAGTGGGTGGCTACACCTTC. Its translation is CAILGVGGYTF.

The sample holds a few counts of this clone. The chain links TRBV20-1 to TRBJ1-2, with a possible D match to TRBD1 (5 bases). The germline V gene has CDR1 DFQATT and CDR2 SNEGSKA (reference sequence). The CDR3 runs to 11 residues. The CDR3 loop is CRPSGCSGYTF. The CDR3 coding sequence is TGCCGACCGTCAGGGTGCAGTGGCTACACCTTC.

This clone was found once. The chain recombines TRBV19 with TRBJ1-1, with D tentatively TRBD1 (6 bases). CDR1 and CDR2 (germline): LNHDA, SQIVND (reference sequence). The CDR3 consists of 14 residues. The V end lost 7 bases, the J end lost 2 bases, and 14 bases lay between the germline ends. The CDR3 coding sequence is TGTGCCAGTAAGGCCGGGACACTAAACACTGAAGCTTTCTTT. Amino acid sequence: CASKAGTLNTEAFF.